Sequencing of this T cell receptor beta chain was carried out in a study of blood T cell repertoires in COVID-19. Sequencing used immunoSEQ multiplex PCR; TCRdb keeps in-frame clones, though not all of them. The table has about 150,000 clones, 80% seen once. This CDR3 is 18 amino acids long. The V gene's germline CDR1 is LGHDT and CDR2 YNNKEL (reference sequence). Losses at the gene ends were 4 bases for V and 5 bases for J; bases not matched to a gene: 16. The sample comprised peripheral blood. The origin of this receptor is a man aged 55-75 years with acute or convalescent COVID-19. This chain connects TRBV3-1 (or the pseudogene TRBV3-2) to TRBJ2-5, with TRBD2 matching over 10 bases. The CDR3 loop is CASSLGPPRAGGQETQYF. In DNA, the CDR3 is TGTGCCAGCAGCCTGGGCCCACCCCGAGCGGGGGGGCAGGAGACCCAGTACTTC.